Listed below are T cell receptor beta chains from one sample, sequenced in a study of tumor-infiltrating lymphocytes in primary liver carcinoma. In TCRdb, the multiplex PCR reads were re-called with MiXCR into one record per CDR3 protein. The sample lists fewer than 250,000 distinct CDR3 sequences, approximately 64% occurring once. Material for sequencing was peripheral blood. Source of these receptors: an older woman with primary liver carcinoma and hepatitis B virus infection. The CDR3 runs from the conserved cysteine through the conserved F or W. The order of the fields is clone size, D gene, V gene, J gene, CDR3 protein, CDR3 DNA. The D gene is left open where the match is weak. Size is stated for part of the rows, as once, few or many counts, or as a class when the clone is expanded.

many	.	TRBV29-1	TRBJ2-2	CSVEPGGRVGLTPQNPNTGELFF	TGCAGCGTTGAACCCGGAGGCAGGGTAGGACTCACTCCTCAAAACCCGAACACCGGGGAGCTGTTTTTT
.	.	TRBV5-1	TRBJ1-3	CASSWGGQEGAGNTIYF	TGCGCCAGCAGCTGGGGCGGGCAAGAGGGCGCTGGAAACACCATATATTTT
.	TRBD2	TRBV29-1	TRBJ2-1	CSAHQREGRVEQFF	TGCAGCGCTCACCAGCGGGAGGGCCGGGTTGAGCAGTTCTTC
few	TRBD1	TRBV2	TRBJ2-7	CASTPGGSRAYEQYF	TGTGCCAGCACCCCAGGGGGCTCTAGGGCCTACGAGCAGTACTTC
many	TRBD2	TRBV10-3	TRBJ2-1	CAISDGTSGSSSLIENEQFF	TGTGCCATCAGTGATGGGACTAGCGGGAGTTCATCCCTAATCGAAAATGAGCAGTTCTTC
.	.	TRBV10-3	TRBJ2-1	CASSLGLGVNEQPF	TGTGCCTCAAGCCTAGGGCTTGGGGTTAATGAGCAGCCCTTC
many	.	TRBV6-5	TRBJ1-3	CASSYSSGRSGNTIYF	TGTGCCAGCAGTTACTCGTCAGGGCGCTCTGGAAACACCATATATTTT
.	.	TRBV1	TRBJ2-3	CTSSIGLASFTDTQYF	TGCACCAGCAGCATAGGACTAGCGAGTTTCACAGATACGCAGTATTTT
.	.	TRBV10-3	TRBJ1-4	CAISESRGHPERKLFF	TGTGCCATCAGTGAGTCTAGGGGACACCCAGAACGAAAACTGTTTTTT
.	.	TRBV24-1	TRBJ1-2	CATSDNPGLDGYTF	TGTGCCACCAGTGACAATCCGGGTTTGGATGGCTACACCTTC
.	TRBD1	TRBV7-8	TRBJ1-2	CASSTRTGRSYTF	TGTGCCAGCAGCACCCGGACAGGGAGGAGCTACACCTTC